The present TCR beta chain was sequenced within a study of cytomegalovirus exposure and HLA in healthy donors. The table came from immunoSEQ multiplex PCR; TCRdb's copy has only in-frame clones and leaves some out. Of over 200,000 clones listed, around four fifths are singletons. Trimming at V came to 7 bases and at J to 0 bases, leaving 17 bases not matched to a gene. The length of the CDR3 is 19 residues. Germline V gene sequence: CDR1 LNHDA, CDR2 SQIVND (reference sequence). Study results and limitations: Rarity characterized most TCR sequences, yet some public TCRs appeared in many donors.

This clone was seen only once. The target antigen is unknown. This receptor was obtained from a woman in her 30s in good health and CMV-seropositive. Sequenced sample: PBMCs. The chain uses TRBV19 and TRBJ1-3, with 8 bases matching TRBD1. CDR3 protein: CASTSNLGGTGSSGNTIYF. The CDR3 DNA follows: TGTGCCAGTACCTCAAACCTAGGAGGGACAGGATCCTCTGGAAACACCATATATTTT.